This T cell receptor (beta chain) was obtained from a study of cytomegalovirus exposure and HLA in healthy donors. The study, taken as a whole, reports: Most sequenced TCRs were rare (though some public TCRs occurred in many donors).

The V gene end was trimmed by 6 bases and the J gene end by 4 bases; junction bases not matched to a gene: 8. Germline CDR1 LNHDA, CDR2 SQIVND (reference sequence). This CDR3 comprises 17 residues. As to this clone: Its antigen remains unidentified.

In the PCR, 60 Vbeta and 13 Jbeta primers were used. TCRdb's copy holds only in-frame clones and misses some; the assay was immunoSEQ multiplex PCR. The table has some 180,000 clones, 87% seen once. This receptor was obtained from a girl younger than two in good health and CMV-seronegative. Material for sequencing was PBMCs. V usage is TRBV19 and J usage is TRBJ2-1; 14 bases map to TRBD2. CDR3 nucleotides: TGTGCCAGTAGCCGGACTAGCGGGAGGTACCTTTACAATGAGCAGTTCTTC. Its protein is CASSRTSGRYLYNEQFF.